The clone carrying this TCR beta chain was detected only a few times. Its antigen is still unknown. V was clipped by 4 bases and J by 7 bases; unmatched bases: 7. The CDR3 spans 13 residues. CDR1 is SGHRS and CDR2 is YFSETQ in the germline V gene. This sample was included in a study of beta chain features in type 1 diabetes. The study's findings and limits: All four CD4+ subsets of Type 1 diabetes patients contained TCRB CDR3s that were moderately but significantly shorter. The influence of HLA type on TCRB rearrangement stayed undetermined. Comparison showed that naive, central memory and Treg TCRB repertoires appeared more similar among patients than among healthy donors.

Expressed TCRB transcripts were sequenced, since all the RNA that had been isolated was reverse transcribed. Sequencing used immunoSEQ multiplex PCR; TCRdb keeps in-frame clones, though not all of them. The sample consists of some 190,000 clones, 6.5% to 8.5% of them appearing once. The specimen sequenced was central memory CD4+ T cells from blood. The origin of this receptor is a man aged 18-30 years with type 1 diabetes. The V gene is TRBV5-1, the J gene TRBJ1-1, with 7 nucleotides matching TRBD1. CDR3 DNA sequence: TGCGCCAGCAGCACAGGGACAGTAAATGAAGCTTTCTTT. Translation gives CASSTGTVNEAFF.